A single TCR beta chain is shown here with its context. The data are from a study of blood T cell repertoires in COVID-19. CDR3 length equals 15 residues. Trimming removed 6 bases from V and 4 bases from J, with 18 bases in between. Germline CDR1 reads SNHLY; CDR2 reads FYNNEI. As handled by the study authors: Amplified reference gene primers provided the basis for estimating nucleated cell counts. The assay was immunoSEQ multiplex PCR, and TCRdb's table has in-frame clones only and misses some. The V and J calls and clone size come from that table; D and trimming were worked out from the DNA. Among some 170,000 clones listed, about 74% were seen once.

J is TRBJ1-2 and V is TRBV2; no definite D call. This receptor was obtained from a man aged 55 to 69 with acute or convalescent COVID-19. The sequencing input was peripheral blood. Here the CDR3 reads CASSDNRAQSYGYTF. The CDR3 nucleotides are TGTGCCAGCAGCGATAACAGAGCCCAGAGCTATGGCTACACCTTC.